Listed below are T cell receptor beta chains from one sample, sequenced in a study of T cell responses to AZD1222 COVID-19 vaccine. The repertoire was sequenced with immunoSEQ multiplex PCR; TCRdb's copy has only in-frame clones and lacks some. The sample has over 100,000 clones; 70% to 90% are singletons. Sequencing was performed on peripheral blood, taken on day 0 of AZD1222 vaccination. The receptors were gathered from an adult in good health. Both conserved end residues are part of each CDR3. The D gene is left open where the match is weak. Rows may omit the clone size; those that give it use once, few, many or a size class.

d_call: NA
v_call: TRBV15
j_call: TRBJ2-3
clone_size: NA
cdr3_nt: TGTGCCACCAGCAGAGTTGCAGCTAGCACAGATACGCAGTATTTT
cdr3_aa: CATSRVAASTDTQYF

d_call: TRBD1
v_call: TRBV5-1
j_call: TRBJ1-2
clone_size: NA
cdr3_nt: TGCGCCAGCAGCCAACCGGGACAGGGGAGCTACACCTTC
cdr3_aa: CASSQPGQGSYTF

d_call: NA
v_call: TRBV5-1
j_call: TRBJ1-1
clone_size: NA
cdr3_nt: TGCGCCAGCAGGGTTAATTCGGGGAACACTGAAGCTTTCTTT
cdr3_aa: CASRVNSGNTEAFF

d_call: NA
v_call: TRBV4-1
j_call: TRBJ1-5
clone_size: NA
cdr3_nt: TGCGCCAGCAGCCAAGAGGGGCAGTCCAATCAGCCCCAGCATTTT
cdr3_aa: CASSQEGQSNQPQHF

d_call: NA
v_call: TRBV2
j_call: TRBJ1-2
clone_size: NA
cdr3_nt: TGTGCCAGCAGTGATGGGCAGACAACTAACTATGGCTACACCTTC
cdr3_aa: CASSDGQTTNYGYTF

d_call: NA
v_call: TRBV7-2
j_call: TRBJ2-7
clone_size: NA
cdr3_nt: TGTGCCAGCAGCACCCTCCAGGGCGCCTACGAGCAGTACTTC
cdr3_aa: CASSTLQGAYEQYF

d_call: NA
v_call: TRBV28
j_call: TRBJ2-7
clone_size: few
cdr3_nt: TGTGCCAGCAGCTTGGGGGGGCCATACGAGCAGTACTTC
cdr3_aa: CASSLGGPYEQYF

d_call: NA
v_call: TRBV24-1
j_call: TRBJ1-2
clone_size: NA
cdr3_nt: TGTGCCACCAGTGCAAGGCAGGCCGCCAACTATGGCTACACCTTC
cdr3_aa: CATSARQAANYGYTF

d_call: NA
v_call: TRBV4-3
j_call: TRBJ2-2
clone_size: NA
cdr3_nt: TGCGCCAGCAGCCAAGAGCCCCTCAGTGGCGCCGGGGAGCTGTTTTTT
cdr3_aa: CASSQEPLSGAGELFF

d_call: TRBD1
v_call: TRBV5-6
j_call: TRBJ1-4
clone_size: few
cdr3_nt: TGTGCCAGCAGCGTACGGACAGGATCGAGAGAAAAACTGTTTTTT
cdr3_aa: CASSVRTGSREKLFF

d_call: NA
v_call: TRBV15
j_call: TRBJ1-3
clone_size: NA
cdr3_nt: TGTGCCACCACTCGGGCCTCTGGAAACACCATATATTTT
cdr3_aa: CATTRASGNTIYF

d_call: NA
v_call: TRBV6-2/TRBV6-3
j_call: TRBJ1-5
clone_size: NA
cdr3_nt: TGTGCCAGCAGTTACACCCGGGGTGGGCCCCAGCATTTT
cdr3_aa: CASSYTRGGPQHF

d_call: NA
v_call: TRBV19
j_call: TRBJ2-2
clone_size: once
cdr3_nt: TGTGCCAGTAGTATAGGGACCCGGGGCGGGGAGCTGTTTTTT
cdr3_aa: CASSIGTRGGELFF

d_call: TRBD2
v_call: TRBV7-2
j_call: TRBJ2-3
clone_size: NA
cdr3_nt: TGTGCCAGCAGCTTTAGCGGGGGGGCCGCAGATACGCAGTATTTT
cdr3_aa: CASSFSGGAADTQYF

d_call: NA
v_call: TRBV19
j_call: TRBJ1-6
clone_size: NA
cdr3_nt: TGTGCCAGTTCATCACCGGGGGATTCACCCCTCCACTTT
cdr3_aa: CASSSPGDSPLHF

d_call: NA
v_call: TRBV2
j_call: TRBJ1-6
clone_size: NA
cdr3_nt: TGTGCCAGCAGCCCCTCAGGGAGCTCCTATAATTCACCCCTCCACTTT
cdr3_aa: CASSPSGSSYNSPLHF

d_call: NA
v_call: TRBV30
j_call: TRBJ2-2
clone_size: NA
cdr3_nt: TGTGCCTGGAGTGACCCCCCACCTAGGATCGGGGAGCTGTTTTTT
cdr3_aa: CAWSDPPPRIGELFF

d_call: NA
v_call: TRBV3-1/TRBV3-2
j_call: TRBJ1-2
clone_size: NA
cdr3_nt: TGTGCCAGCAGCCAAAAGGGACCCCCTGTCTACACCTTC
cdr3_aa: CASSQKGPPVYTF

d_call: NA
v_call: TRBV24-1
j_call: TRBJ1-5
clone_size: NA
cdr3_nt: TGTGCCACCAGTGATTCCACGGGGGGGTTCCTTAATCAGCCCCAGCATTTT
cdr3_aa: CATSDSTGGFLNQPQHF

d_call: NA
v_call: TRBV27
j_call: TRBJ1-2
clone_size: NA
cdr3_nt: TGTGCCAGCAGTTTTAGGTCAGGGCATGACTACACCTTC
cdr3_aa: CASSFRSGHDYTF

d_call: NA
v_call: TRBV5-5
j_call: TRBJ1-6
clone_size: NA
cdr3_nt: TGTGCCAGCAGCTTGTTTACAGAAGGAAATTCACCCCTCCACTTT
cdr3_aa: CASSLFTEGNSPLHF

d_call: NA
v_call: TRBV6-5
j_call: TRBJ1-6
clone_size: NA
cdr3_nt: TGTGCCAGCGCCAAAGTGGTAAACTATAATTCACCCCTCCACTTT
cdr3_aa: CASAKVVNYNSPLHF

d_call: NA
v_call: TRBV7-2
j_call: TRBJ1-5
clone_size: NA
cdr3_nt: TGTGCCAGCAGCTTAGTGGGCAATCAGCCCCAGCATTTT
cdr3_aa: CASSLVGNQPQHF

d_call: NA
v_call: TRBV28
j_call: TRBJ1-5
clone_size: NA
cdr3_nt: TGTGCCAGCAGTTTATCGCCAGGAGGTAATCAGCCCCAGCATTTT
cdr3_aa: CASSLSPGGNQPQHF

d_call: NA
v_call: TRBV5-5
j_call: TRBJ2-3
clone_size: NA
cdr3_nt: TGTGCCAGCAGCTTAGGGGGAGCAGTAACAGATACGCAGTATTTT
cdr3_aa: CASSLGGAVTDTQYF

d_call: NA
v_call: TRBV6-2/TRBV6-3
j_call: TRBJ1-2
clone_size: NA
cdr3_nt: TGTGCCAGCAGTTACTCCAGGGACTATGGCTACACCTTC
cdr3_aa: CASSYSRDYGYTF

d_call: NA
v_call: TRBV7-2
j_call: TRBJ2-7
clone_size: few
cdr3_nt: TGTGCCAGCAGCTTAGCGGATGGGCCAGTCTACGAGCAGTACTTC
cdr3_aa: CASSLADGPVYEQYF

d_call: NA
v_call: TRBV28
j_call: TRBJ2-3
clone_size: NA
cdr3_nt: TGTGCCAGCAGCACCGCCTTCGGGCAGATCGACACAGATACGCAGTATTTT
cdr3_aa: CASSTAFGQIDTDTQYF

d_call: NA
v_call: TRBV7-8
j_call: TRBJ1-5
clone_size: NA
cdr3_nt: TGTGCCAGCAGCTTACACACCTATCCACAATCTAGCAATCAGCCCCAGCATTTT
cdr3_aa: CASSLHTYPQSSNQPQHF

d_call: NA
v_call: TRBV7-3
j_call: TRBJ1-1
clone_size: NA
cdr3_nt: TGTGCCAGCAGCTTCTCCGGGAATACTGAAGCTTTCTTT
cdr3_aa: CASSFSGNTEAFF

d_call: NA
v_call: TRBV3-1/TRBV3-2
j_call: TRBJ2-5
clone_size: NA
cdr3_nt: TGTGCCAGCAGCCAAGCTTCGGGACTTGTGAGGTCAGAGACCCAGTACTTC
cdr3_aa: CASSQASGLVRSETQYF

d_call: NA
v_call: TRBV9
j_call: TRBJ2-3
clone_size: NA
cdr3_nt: TGTGCCAGCAGCGTAGTTGGCGGGGCGGGAAGTACCCCAGATACGCAGTATTTT
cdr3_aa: CASSVVGGAGSTPDTQYF

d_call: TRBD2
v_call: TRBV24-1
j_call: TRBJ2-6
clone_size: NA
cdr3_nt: TGTGCCACCAGTGATTCAGCGGGAGTGGGTGTTGGGGCCAACGTCCTGACTTTC
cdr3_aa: CATSDSAGVGVGANVLTF

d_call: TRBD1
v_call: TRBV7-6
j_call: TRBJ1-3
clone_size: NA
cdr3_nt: TGTGCCAGCAGCTTAGCGCGGGGGCGGACAGGGTCTGGAAACACCATATATTTT
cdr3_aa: CASSLARGRTGSGNTIYF

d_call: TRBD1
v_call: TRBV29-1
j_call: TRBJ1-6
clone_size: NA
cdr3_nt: TGCAGCGAGATACAGGGGTTTCTGGATAATTCACCCCTCCACTTT
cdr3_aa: CSEIQGFLDNSPLHF

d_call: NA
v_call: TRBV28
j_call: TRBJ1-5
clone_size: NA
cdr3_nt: TGTGCCAGCAGGGGGAGAGGACAGAGCCTGTCGAGCGGCAATCAGCCCCAGCATTTT
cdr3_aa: CASRGRGQSLSSGNQPQHF

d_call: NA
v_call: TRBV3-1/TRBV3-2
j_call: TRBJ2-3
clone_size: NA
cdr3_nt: TGTGCCAGCAGCCAAGATAATCGGAAGGGTACGCAGTATTTT
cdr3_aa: CASSQDNRKGTQYF

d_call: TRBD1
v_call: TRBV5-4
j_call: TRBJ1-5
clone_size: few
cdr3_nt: TGTGCCAGCAGCGACAGGGGCAATCAGCCCCAGCATTTT
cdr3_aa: CASSDRGNQPQHF

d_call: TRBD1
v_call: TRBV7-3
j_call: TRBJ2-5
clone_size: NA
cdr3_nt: TGTGCCAGCAGCCCAGGGGACAGCTCGTACCAAGAGACCCAGTACTTC
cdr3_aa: CASSPGDSSYQETQYF

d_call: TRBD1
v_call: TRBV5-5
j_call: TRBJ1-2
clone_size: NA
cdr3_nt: TGTGCCAGCAGCAGTGGACAGGGTATGAAAGGCTACACCTTC
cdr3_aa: CASSSGQGMKGYTF

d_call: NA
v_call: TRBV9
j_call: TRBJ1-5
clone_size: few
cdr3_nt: TGTGCCAGCAGCGTAGCAGGGGACAATCAGCCCCAGCATTTT
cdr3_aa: CASSVAGDNQPQHF

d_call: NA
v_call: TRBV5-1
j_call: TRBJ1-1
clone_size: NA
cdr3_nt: TGCGCCAGCAGCTTGGCAATTAAGAACACTGAAGCTTTCTTT
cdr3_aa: CASSLAIKNTEAFF

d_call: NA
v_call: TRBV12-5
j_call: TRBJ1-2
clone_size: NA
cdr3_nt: TGTGCTAGTGCCCGGGAGGACTATGGCTACACCTTC
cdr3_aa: CASAREDYGYTF

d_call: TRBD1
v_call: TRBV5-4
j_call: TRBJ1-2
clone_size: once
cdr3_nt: TGTGCCAGCAGCACGACAGGGGGCGGCTATGGCTACACCTTC
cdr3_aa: CASSTTGGGYGYTF

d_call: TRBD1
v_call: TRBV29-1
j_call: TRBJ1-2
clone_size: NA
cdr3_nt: TGCAGCGTTGTAGGGCAGGGGGCGGATGGCTACACCTTC
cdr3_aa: CSVVGQGADGYTF

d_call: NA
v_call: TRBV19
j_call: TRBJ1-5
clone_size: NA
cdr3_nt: TGTGCCGTGGGTGGGGTAAGAAGAGGCAATCAGCCCCAGCATTTT
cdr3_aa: CAVGGVRRGNQPQHF

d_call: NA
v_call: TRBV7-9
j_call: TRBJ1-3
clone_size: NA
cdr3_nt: TGTGCCAGCAGCTTAAATACCGGAAACACCATATATTTT
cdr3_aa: CASSLNTGNTIYF

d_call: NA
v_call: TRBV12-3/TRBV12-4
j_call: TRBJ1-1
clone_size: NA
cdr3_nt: TGTGCCAGCAGTTTACAGGGCGTGACTGAAGCTTTCTTT
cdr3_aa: CASSLQGVTEAFF

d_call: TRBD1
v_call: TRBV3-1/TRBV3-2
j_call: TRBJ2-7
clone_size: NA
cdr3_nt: TGTGCCAGCAGGAGAGGGGGCCTCGCCTCCTACGAGCAGTACTTC
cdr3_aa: CASRRGGLASYEQYF

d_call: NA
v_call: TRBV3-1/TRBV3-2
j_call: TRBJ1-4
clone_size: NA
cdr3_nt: TGTGCCAGCAGCCAATCCTGGGCCCCCAATGAAAAACTGTTTTTT
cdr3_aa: CASSQSWAPNEKLFF

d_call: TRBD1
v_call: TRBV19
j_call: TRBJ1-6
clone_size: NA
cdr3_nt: TGTGCCAGTAGAGACAGGGGGGGTTCACCCCTCCACTTT
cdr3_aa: CASRDRGGSPLHF

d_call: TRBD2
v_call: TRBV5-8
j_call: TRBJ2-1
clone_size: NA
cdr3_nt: TGTGCCAGCAGTTTCGGGACTAGCCAACTCTACAATGAGCAGTTCTTC
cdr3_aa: CASSFGTSQLYNEQFF

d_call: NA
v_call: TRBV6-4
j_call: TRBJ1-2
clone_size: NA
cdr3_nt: TGTGCCAGCAGTGTCTCAGGCAGGACGAACTATGGCTACACCTTC
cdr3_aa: CASSVSGRTNYGYTF

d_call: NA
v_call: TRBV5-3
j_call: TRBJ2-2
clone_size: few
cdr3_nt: TGTGCCAGAAATGAGGGGGCGAACACCGGGGAGCTGTTTTTT
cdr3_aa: CARNEGANTGELFF

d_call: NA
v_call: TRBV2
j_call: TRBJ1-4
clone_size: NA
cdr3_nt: TGTGCCAGCAGAGCCGGGACCTATGAAAAACTGTTTTTT
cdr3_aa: CASRAGTYEKLFF

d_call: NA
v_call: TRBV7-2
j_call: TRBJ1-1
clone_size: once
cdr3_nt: TGTGCCAGCAGCTTCGTGGGGCATGGTGAAGCTTTCTTT
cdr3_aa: CASSFVGHGEAFF

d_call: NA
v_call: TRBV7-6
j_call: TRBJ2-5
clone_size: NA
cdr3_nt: TGTGCCAGCAGCCTTACCCCGGGACGGGTACAAGAGACCCAGTACTTC
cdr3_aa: CASSLTPGRVQETQYF

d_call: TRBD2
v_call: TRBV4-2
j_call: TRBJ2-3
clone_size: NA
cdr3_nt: TGTGCCAGCAGCCAAGTTCGAGGTAGCGGGGGGGCAGATACGCAGTATTTT
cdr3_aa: CASSQVRGSGGADTQYF